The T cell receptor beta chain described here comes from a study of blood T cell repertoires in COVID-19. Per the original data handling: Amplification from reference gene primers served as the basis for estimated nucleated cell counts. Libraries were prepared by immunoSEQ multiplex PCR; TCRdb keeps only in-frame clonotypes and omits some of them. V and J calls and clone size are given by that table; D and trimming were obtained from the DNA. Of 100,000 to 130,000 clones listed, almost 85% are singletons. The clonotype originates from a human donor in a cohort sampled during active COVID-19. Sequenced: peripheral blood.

The CDR3: CASSYQGFDEQFF. In nucleotides, the CDR3 is TGTGCCAGCAGTTACCAGGGGTTTGATGAGCAGTTCTTC. The chain is built from TRBV6-6 and TRBJ2-1; tentative D call: TRBD1 (6 bases). The CDR3 runs to 13 residues. Germline V gene sequence: CDR1 MNHNY, CDR2 SVGAGI (reference sequence). The V and J ends lost 2 bases and 8 bases respectively, with 10 bases between them.